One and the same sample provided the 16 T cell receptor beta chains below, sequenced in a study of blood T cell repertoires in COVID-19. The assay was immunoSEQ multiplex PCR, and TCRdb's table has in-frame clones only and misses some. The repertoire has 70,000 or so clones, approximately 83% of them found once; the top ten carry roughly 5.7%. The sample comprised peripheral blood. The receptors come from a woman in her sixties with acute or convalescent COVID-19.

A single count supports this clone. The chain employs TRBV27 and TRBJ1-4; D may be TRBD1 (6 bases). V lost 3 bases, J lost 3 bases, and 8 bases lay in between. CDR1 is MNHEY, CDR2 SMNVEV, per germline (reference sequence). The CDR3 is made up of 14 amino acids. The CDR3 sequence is CASSFGQPNEKLFF. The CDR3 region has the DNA TGTGCCAGCAGTTTCGGACAGCCTAATGAAAAACTGTTTTTT.

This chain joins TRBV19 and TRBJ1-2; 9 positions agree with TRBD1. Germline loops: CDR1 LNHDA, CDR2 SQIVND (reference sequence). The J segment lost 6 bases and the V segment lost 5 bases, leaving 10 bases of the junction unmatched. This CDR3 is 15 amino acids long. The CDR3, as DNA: TGTGCCAGTAGTGCGGACAGGGGCCGCACTGATGGCTACACCTTC. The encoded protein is CASSADRGRTDGYTF.

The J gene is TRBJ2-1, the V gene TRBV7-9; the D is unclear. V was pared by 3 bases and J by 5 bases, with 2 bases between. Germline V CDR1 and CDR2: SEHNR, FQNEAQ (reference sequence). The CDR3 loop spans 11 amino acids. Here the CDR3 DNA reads TGTGCCAGCAGCTTCGACAATGAGCAGTTCTTC. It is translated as CASSFDNEQFF.

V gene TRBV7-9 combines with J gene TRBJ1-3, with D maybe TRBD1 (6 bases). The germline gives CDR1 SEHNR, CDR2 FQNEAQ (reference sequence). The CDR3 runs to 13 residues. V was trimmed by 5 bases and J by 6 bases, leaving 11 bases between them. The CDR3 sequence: CASSPGVANTIYF. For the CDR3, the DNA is TGTGCCAGCAGCCCAGGGGTGGCAAACACCATATATTTT.

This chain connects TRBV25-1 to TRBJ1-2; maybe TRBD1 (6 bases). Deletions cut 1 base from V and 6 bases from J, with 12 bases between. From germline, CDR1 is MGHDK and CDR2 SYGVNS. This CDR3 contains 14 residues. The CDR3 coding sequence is TGTGCCAGCAGTGAATCCGGCAGGGACAATGGCTACACCTTC. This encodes CASSESGRDNGYTF.

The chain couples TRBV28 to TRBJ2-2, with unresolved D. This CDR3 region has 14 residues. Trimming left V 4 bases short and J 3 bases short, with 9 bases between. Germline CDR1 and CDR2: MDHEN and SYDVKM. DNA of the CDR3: TGTGCCAGCAGTTCTCGAGCCGACACCGGGGAGCTGTTTTTT. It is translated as CASSSRADTGELFF.

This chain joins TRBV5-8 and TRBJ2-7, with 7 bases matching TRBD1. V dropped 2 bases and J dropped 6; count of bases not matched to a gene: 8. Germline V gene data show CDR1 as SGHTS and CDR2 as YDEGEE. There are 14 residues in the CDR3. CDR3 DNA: TGTGCCAGCAGCTTTGTGACAGGGCGGAGCGAGCAGTACTTC. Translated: CASSFVTGRSEQYF.

The CDR3 DNA follows: TGTGCCAGCAGCGACAGGGTCGGGGGCACTGAAGCTTTCTTT. Protein product: CASSDRVGGTEAFF. The chain links TRBV6-6 to TRBJ1-1, with 7 positions matching TRBD1. Germline values: CDR1 MNHNY, CDR2 SVGAGI (reference sequence). Trimming cost V 6 bases and J 4 bases; bases outside gene matches: 8. The CDR3 is made up of 14 amino acids.

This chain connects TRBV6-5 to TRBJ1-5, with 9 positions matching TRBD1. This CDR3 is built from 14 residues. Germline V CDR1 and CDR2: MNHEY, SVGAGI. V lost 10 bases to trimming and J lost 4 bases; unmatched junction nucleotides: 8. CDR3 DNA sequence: TGTGCCACCCAACGGGACAGGGTTAATCAGCCCCAGCATTTT. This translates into CATQRDRVNQPQHF.

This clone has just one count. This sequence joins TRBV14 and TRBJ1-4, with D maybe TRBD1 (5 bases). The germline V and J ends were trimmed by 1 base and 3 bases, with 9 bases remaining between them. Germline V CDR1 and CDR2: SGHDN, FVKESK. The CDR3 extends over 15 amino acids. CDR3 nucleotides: TGTGCCAGCAGCCAAGGACAGAGTCCTAATGAAAAACTGTTTTTT. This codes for CASSQGQSPNEKLFF.

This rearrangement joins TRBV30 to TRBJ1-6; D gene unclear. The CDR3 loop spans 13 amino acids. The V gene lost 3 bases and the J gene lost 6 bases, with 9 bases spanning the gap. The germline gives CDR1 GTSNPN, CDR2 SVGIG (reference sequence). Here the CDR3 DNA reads TGTGCCTGGAGGTCAGGCTTTAATTCACCCCTCCACTTT. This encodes CAWRSGFNSPLHF.

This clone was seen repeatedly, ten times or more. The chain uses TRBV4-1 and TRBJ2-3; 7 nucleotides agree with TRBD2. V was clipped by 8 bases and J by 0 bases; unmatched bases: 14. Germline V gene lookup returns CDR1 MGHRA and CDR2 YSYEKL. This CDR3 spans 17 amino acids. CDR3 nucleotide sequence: TGCGCCAGCCAAGGGCTTGGGGGGGAACTTAGCACAGATACGCAGTATTTT. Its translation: CASQGLGGELSTDTQYF.

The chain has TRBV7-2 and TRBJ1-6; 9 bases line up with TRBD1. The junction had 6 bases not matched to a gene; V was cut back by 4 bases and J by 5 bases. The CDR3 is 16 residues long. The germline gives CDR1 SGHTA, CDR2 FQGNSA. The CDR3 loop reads CASSSLGTGNNSPLHF. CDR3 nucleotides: TGTGCCAGCAGCTCACTAGGGACAGGGAATAATTCACCCCTCCACTTT. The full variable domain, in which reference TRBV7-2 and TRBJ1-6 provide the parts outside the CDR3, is GAGVSQSPSNKVTEKGKDVELRCDPISGHTALYWYRQSLGQGLEFLIYFQGNSAPDKSGLPSDRFSAERTGGSVSTLTIQRTQQEDSAVYLCASSSLGTGNNSPLHFGNGTRLTVT.

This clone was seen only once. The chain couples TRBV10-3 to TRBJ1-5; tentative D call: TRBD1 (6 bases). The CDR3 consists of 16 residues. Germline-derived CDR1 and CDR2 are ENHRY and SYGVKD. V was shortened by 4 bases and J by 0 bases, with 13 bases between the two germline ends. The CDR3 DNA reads TGTGCCATCAGTGCCGGGACACCCTATAGCAATCAGCCCCAGCATTTT. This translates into CAISAGTPYSNQPQHF.

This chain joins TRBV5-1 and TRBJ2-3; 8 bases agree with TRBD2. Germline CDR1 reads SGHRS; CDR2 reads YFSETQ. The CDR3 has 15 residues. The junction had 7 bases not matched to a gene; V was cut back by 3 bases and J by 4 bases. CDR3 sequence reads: CASSSSGGVPDTQYF. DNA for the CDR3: TGCGCCAGCAGCTCGTCCGGGGGGGTCCCAGATACGCAGTATTTT.

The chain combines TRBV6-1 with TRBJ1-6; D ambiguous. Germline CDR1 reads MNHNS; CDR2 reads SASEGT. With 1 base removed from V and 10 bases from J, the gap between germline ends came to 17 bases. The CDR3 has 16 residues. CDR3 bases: TGTGCCAGCAGTGAAGGAGGGCCGCTCCGCAGCTCACCCCTCCACTTT. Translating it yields CASSEGGPLRSSPLHF.